This T cell receptor (beta chain) was identified during a study of brain T cells in children with intractable seizures (dated by TCRdb to about 2021). Regarding the complete study: As a first screen for immune gene transcripts, resected brain tissue from under 70 pediatric epilepsy surgery cases was run on a NanoString immunology panel. Of the 12 selected surgery cases, pre-surgery blood was also sequenced for eight, so four had brain tissue only. The paper as a whole reports these results and caveats: Because pre- and post-surgery blood were sequenced to different depths, clones absent from the pre-surgery sample may reflect undersampling. Viral specificity was inferred solely from CDR3 sequence similarity, and the HCMV serostatus of the patients was not known.

The immunoSEQ assay was applied to genomic DNA to generate the TCR beta chain sequences. In the source study's methods: CDR3 sequences that did not begin with the conserved framework cysteine at position 104 were removed by hand. Clonality was calculated as one minus the normalized Shannon's Diversity Index, with values ranging from 0 (maximal diversity) to 1 (oligoclonal). Chi-squared comparison-of-proportions tests were used to check whether the frequency of the same CDR3 differed between samples, for example brain versus blood. Public clonotypes were found through immuneACCESS searches, while the VDJdb browser was used to judge similarity to known antiviral clonotypes. TCRdb carries this immuneACCESS record with in-frame sequences only. Its versions omit some clonotypes, under half of them owing to an unresolved V gene in the studies checked, with the rest unexplained. That table is the source of V, J and clone size, and D and trimming were worked out from the DNA. This sample comprises under 400,000 clones, 85% to 95% of them detected only once. The leading ten clones occupy roughly 5.7% of the sample.

Sequences SGDLS (CDR1) and YYNGEE (CDR2) are obtained from the germline V gene. The junction shows trimming of 6 bases on V and 6 bases on J, plus 13 bases between the germline ends. Reading from cysteine to phenylalanine, the CDR3 counts 13 amino acids. The CDR3 DNA has 39 bases and is translated from base 1. This sample's time point label indicates: blood from clinic visit 5 months post-surgery; TSC patient then seizure free. Surgery cases with the highest brain T cell transcript signatures were selected for TCR beta chain sequencing of brain tissue and, where available, blood. Patients had been treated with at least one anti-epileptic drug before surgery. TCR-sequenced patients were children with drug-resistant epilepsy due to tuberous sclerosis complex, focal cortical dysplasia, Rasmussen encephalitis or hemimegalencephaly. The Monarch genomic DNA purification kit was used to extract bulk genomic DNA from unsorted brain tissue and whole blood.

This clone showed up just once. Its specific antigen is unknown. Base quality data are lacking; no much larger clone is found one base away. Here the chain combines TRBV9 and TRBJ2-1, and the D gene may be TRBD2, 6 bases matching. The TCR originated in a boy in the first two years of life with tuberous sclerosis and intractable seizures. The material sequenced was peripheral blood, taken more than 4 months after surgery. CDR3 reads: CASNLGGTNEQFF. The DNA is as follows: TGTGCCAGCAACTTGGGGGGAACCAATGAGCAGTTCTTC.